This TCR beta chain was sequenced in a study of graft-versus-host responses after intestinal transplantation. About this clone: Its antigen is unidentified.

The method was immunoSEQ multiplex PCR; TCRdb's version includes in-frame clones alone and lacks a portion of them. The sample holds tens of thousands of clones, about 93% seen once. Germline V gene data show CDR1 as SNHLY and CDR2 as FYNNEI. Trimming took 10 bases from V and 0 from J, leaving 9 bases between them. The CDR3 has 13 amino acids. This TCR came from a human donor who received an intestinal transplant. This chain links TRBV2 with TRBJ2-2; D gene unclear. The material was unstimulated CD8+ T cells sorted from spleen or lymph node cells, obtained before intestinal transplant. The CDR3 region is CATSLANTGELFF. CDR3 nucleotides: TGTGCCACCTCATTGGCGAACACCGGGGAGCTGTTTTTT.